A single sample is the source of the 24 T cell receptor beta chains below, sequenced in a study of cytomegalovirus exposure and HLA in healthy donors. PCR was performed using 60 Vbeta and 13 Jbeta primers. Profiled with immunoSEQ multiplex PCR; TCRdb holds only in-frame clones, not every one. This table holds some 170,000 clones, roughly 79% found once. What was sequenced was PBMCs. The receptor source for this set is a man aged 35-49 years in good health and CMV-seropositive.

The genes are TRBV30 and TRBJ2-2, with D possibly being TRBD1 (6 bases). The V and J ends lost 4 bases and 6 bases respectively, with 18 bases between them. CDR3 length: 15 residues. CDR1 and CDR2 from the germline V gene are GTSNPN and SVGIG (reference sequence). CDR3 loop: CAWTRWARGPGELFF. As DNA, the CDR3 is TGTGCCTGGACCCGGTGGGCCAGGGGTCCCGGGGAGCTGTTTTTT.

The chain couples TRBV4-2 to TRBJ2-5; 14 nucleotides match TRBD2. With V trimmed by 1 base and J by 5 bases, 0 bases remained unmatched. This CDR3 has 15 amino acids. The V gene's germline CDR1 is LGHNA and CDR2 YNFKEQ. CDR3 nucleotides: TGTGCCAGCAGCCAAGGGACTAGCGGGGGGGAGACCCAGTACTTC. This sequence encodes CASSQGTSGGETQYF.

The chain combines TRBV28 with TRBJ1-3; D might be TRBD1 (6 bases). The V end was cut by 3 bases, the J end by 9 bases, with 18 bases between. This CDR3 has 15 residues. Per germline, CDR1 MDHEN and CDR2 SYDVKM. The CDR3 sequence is CASSLVGQGISTIYF. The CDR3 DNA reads TGTGCCAGCAGTTTGGTAGGCCAGGGGATAAGCACCATATATTTT.

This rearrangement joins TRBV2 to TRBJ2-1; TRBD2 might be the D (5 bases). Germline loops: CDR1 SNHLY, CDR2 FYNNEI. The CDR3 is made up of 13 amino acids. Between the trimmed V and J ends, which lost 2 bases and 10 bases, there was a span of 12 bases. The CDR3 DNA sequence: TGTGCCAGCAGTGAACTATCGGCGGGCGAGCAGTTCTTC. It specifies CASSELSAGEQFF.

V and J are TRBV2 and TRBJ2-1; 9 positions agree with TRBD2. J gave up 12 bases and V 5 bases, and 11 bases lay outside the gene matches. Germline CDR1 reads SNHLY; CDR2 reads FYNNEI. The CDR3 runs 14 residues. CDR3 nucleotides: TGTGCCAGCAGTTCGGGACTAGCCGTAATTGGGCAGTTCTTC. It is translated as CASSSGLAVIGQFF.

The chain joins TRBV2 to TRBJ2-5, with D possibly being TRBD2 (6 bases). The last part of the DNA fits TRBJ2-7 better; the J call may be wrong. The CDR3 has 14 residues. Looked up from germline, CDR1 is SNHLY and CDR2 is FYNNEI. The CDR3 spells CASSGVGGTYEQYF. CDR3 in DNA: TGTGCCAGCAGTGGCGTTGGGGGGACCTACGAGCAGTACTTC.

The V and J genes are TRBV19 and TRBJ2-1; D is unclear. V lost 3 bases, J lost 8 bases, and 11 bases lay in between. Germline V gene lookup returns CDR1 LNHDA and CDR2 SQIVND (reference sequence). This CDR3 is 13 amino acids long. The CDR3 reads CASSIGLLDEQFF. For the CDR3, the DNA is TGTGCCAGTAGTATCGGTCTGTTGGATGAGCAGTTCTTC.

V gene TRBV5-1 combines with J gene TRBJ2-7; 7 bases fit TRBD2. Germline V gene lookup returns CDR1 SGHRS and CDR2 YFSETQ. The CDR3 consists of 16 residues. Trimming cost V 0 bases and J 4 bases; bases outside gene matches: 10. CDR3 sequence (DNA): TGCGCCAGCAGCTTGGGAGTGGGAGGGCCATCTTACGAGCAGTACTTC. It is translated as CASSLGVGGPSYEQYF. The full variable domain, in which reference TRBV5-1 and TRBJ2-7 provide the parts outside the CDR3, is KAGVTQTPRYLIKTRGQQVTLSCSPISGHRSVSWYQQTPGQGLQFLFEYFSETQRNKGNFPGRFSGRQFSNSRSEMNVSTLELGDSALYLCASSLGVGGPSYEQYFGPGTRLTVT.

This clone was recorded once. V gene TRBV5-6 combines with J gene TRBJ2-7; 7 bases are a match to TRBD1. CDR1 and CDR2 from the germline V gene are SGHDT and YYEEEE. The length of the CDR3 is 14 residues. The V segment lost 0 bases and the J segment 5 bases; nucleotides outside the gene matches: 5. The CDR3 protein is CASSLGQGFDEQYF. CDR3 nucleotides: TGTGCCAGCAGCTTGGGACAGGGCTTCGACGAGCAGTACTTC.

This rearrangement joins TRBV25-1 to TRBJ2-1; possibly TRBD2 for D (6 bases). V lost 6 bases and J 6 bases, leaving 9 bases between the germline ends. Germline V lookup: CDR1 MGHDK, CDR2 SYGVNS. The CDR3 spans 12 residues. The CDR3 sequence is CASSLRGNEQFF. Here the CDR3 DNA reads TGTGCCAGCAGCTTGCGGGGCAATGAGCAGTTCTTC.

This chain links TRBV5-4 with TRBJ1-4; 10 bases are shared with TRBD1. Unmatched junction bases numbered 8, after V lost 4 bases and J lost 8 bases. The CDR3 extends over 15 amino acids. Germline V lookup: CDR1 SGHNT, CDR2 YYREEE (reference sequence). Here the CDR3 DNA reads TGTGCCAGCAGCAGCGACAGGGGGCAGAGGGAAAAACTGTTTTTT. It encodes CASSSDRGQREKLFF.

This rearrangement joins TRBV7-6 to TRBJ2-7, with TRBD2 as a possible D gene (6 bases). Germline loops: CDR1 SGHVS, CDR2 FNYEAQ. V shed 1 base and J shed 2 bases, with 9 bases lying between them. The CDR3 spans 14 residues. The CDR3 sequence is CASSLGGAAYEQYF. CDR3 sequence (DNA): TGTGCCAGCAGCTTAGGCGGGGCTGCCTACGAGCAGTACTTC.

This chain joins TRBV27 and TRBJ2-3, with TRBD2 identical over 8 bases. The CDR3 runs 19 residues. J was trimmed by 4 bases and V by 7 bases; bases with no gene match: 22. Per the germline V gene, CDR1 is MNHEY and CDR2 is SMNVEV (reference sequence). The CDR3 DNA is TGTGCCAGCACCCTTTCGATGGTCGCAGGCCAGCGGGAGTCAGATACGCAGTATTTT. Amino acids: CASTLSMVAGQRESDTQYF.

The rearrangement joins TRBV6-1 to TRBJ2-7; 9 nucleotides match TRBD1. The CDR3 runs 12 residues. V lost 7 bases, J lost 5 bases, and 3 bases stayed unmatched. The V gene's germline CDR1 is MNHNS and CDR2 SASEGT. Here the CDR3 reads CASNGQGNEQYF. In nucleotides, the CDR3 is TGTGCCAGCAATGGACAGGGGAACGAGCAGTACTTC.

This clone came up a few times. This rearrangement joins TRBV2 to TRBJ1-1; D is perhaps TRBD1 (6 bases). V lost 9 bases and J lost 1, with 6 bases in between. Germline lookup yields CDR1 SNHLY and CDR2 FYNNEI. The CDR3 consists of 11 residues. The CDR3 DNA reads TGTGCCAGACAGGGGAACACTGAAGCTTTCTTT. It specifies CARQGNTEAFF.

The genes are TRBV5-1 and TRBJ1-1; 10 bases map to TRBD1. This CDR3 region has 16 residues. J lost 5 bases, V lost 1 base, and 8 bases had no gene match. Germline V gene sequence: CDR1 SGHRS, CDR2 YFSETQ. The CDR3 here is CASSLFGTGEGTEAFF. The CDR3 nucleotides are TGCGCCAGCAGCTTGTTCGGGACAGGGGAAGGTACTGAAGCTTTCTTT. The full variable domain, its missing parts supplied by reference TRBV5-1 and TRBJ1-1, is KAGVTQTPRYLIKTRGQQVTLSCSPISGHRSVSWYQQTPGQGLQFLFEYFSETQRNKGNFPGRFSGRQFSNSRSEMNVSTLELGDSALYLCASSLFGTGEGTEAFFGQGTRLTVV.

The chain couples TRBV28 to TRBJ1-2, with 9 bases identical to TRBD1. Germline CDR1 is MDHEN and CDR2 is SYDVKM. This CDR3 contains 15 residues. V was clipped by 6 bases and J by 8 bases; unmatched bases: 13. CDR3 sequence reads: CASSGPGQGWEGYTF. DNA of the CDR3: TGTGCCAGCAGCGGCCCGGGACAGGGCTGGGAAGGCTACACCTTC.

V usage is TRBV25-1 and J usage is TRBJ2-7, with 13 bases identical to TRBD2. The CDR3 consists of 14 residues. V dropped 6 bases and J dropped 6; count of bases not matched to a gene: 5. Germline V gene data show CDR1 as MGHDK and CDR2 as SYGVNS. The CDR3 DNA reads TGTGCCAGCAGGGGACTAGCGGGGCTAGGCGAGCAGTACTTC. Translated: CASRGLAGLGEQYF.

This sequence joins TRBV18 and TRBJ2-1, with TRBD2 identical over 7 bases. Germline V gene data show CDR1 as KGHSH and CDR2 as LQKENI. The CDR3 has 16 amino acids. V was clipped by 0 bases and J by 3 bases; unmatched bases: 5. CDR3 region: CASSPPSAGYYNEQFF. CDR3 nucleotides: TGTGCCAGCTCACCACCGTCAGCGGGGTACTACAATGAGCAGTTCTTC.

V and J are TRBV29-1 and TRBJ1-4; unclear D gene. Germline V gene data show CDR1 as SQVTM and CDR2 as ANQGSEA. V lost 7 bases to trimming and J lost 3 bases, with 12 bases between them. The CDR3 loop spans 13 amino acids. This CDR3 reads CSAGGEANEKLFF. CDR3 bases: TGCAGCGCGGGCGGGGAGGCTAATGAAAAACTGTTTTTT. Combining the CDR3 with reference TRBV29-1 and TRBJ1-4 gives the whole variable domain SAVISQKPSRDICQRGTSLTIQCQVDSQVTMMFWYRQQPGQSLTLIATANQGSEATYESGFVIDKFPISRPNLTFSTLTVSNMSPEDSSIYLCSAGGEANEKLFFGSGTQLSVL.

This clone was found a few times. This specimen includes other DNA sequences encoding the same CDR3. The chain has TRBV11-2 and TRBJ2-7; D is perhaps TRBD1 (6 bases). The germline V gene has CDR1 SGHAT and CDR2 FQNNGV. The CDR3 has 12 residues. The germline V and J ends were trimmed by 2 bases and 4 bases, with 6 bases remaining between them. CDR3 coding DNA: TGTGCCAGCAGCTTACAGGGGTACGAGCAGTACTTC. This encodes CASSLQGYEQYF.

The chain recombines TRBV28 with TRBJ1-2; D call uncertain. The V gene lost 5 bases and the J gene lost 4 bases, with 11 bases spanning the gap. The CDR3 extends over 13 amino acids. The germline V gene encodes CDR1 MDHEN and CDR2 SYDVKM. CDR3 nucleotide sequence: TGTGCCAGCAGTCCATGGGAGGGCTATGGCTACACCTTC. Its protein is CASSPWEGYGYTF.

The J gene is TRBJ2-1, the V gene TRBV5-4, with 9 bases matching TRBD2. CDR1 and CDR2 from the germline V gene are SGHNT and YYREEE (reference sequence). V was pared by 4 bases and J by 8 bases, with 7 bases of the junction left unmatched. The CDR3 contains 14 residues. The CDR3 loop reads CASSPRTSEDEQFF. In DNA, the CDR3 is TGTGCCAGCAGCCCCCGGACTAGCGAAGATGAGCAGTTCTTC. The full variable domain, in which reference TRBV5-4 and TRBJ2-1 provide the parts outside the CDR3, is ETGVTQSPTHLIKTRGQQVTLRCSSQSGHNTVSWYQQALGQGPQFIFQYYREEENGRGNFPPRFSGLQFPNYSSELNVNALELDDSALYLCASSPRTSEDEQFFGPGTRLTVL.

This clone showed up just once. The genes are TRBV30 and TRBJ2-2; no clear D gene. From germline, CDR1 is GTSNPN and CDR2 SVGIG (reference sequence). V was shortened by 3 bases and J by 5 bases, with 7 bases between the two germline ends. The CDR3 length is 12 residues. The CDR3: CAWSSRTGELFF. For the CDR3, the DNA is TGTGCCTGGAGCTCCCGGACCGGGGAGCTGTTTTTT.